The subject of this entry is one TCR beta chain. The repertoire was sequenced with immunoSEQ multiplex PCR; TCRdb's copy has only in-frame clones and lacks some. The data contain about 73,000 clones, roughly 90% of them seen just once; the ten biggest clones take up 3.5% to 4%. CDR1 is WSHSY, CDR2 SAAADI, per germline. V was pared by 5 bases and J by 7 bases, with 9 bases of the junction left unmatched. This CDR3 spans 15 amino acids. The record originates from a study of cytomegalovirus exposure and HLA in healthy donors. The chain recombines TRBV10-2 with TRBJ2-2; TRBD2 matches at 8 bases. The material sequenced was PBMCs. The clonotype was recovered from a woman younger than 30 in good health and CMV-seropositive. CDR3 sequence (DNA): TGCGCCAGCAGTAGTTTGCTAGCGGGTTACGGGGAGCTGTTTTTT. It specifies CASSSLLAGYGELFF.